Given below is one T cell receptor (beta chain) in context. Its antigen remains unknown. The data were obtained in a study of cytomegalovirus exposure and HLA in healthy donors. Trimming cost V 0 bases and J 7 bases, with 14 bases left between them. CDR1 is SGHTS and CDR2 is YDEGEE in the germline V gene. The CDR3 loop spans 16 amino acids. This PCR relied on a set of 60 Vbeta primers and 13 Jbeta primers. The method was immunoSEQ multiplex PCR; TCRdb's version includes in-frame clones alone and lacks a portion of them. The table has roughly 100,000 clones, more than 75% seen once; the top ten hold under 0.8%. Study findings and constraints: What a later analysis showed was that several of the most significant clusters appeared linked to common viral pathogens. Sequencing likely produced, as an artifact, a cluster of highly shared sequence variants.

The sequence derives from a woman in her sixties or seventies in good health and CMV-seronegative. Sequencing was carried out using PBMCs. V usage is TRBV5-8 and J usage is TRBJ1-6, with a tentative D call TRBD1 (6 bases). CDR3 protein: CASSLEGRGFNSPLHF. The CDR3 DNA is TGTGCCAGCAGCTTGGAGGGCAGGGGCTTCAATTCACCCCTCCACTTT.